This paragraph covers one TCR beta chain sequence. The sample is drawn from a study of shared clonotypes between healthy human individuals. CDR3 size: 16 residues. Germline values: CDR1 MNHEY, CDR2 SMNVEV (reference sequence). Trimming cost V 2 bases and J 3 bases; bases outside gene matches: 5. Clones were read by immunoSEQ multiplex PCR, and TCRdb kept only the in-frame ones, dropping some. The table lists roughly 2.2 million clones, approximately 93% of them singletons. This rearrangement joins TRBV27 to TRBJ2-7; 12 positions agree with TRBD2. The TCR originated in a young man in good health. Some clones in this sample may be carry-over from other donors' samples. Sequencing input: naive CD4+ T cells from PBMCs. Noted subset: CD45RA+ positively selected. This chain's CDR3 is CASSLGLAGLNYEQYF. DNA for the CDR3: TGTGCCAGCAGTTTAGGACTAGCGGGGTTGAACTACGAGCAGTACTTC.